The 15 T cell receptor beta chains below were found in one sample sequenced in a study of blood T cells in healthy people across ages. PCR was performed a second time for roughly 7 to 12 cycles using a sample-barcoded 5' primer and a J-beta primer mix. One entry per CDR3 protein, called by TCRdb with MiXCR from the 5' RACE reads. Among 1.5 million to 2 million distinct CDR3 sequences, about 30% were seen once, and the ten largest hold 7.7%. The specimen sequenced was blood. The receptors shown here come from a woman aged 25 to 39 in good health.

This clonotype was detected only a few times. This chain joins TRBV12-3 or TRBV12-4 and TRBJ2-1; 9 bases are shared with TRBD2. The length of the CDR3 is 15 residues. J was trimmed by 6 bases and V by 7 bases; bases with no gene match: 10. CDR3 residues: CASKDQTSGVNEQFF. In nucleotides, the CDR3 is TGTGCCAGCAAGGATCAGACTAGCGGCGTCAATGAGCAGTTCTTC.

There are many counts of this clonotype. CDR3 in DNA: TGTGCCATCAGTGAGAATGGAGGGTGGGACATTCAGTACTTC. Its protein is CAISENGGWDIQYF. The chain joins TRBV10-3 to TRBJ2-4, with a weak D call TRBD2 (6 bases). The germline V and J ends were trimmed by 2 bases and 8 bases, with 13 bases remaining between them. Germline V gives CDR1 ENHRY, CDR2 SYGVKD. This CDR3 is 14 amino acids long.

The chain employs TRBV29-1 and TRBJ2-2; tentative D call: TRBD2 (5 bases). Germline CDR1 reads SQVTM; CDR2 reads ANQGSEA. Trimming took off 6 bases at V and 4 bases at J, with 12 bases between the two ends. The CDR3 is made up of 13 amino acids. The CDR3 is CSVGVTGTGELFF. CDR3 coding DNA: TGCAGCGTCGGGGTAACTGGCACCGGGGAGCTGTTTTTT.

This clonotype occurred many times. The chain has TRBV4-3 and TRBJ2-7; the D gene is possibly TRBD2 (5 bases). The germline V gene encodes CDR1 LGHNA and CDR2 YSLEER. V lost 1 base to trimming and J lost 0 bases, with 13 bases between them. CDR3 size: 16 residues. CDR3: CASSQGRGFSSYEQYF. The CDR3 bases are TGCGCCAGCAGCCAAGGGCGCGGGTTTAGCTCCTACGAGCAGTACTTC.

This clonotype was detected many times. The chain joins TRBV4-1 to TRBJ1-5, with D perhaps TRBD1 (6 bases). Trimming took 1 base from V and 6 from J, leaving 10 bases between them. Germline lookup yields CDR1 MGHRA and CDR2 YSYEKL. The CDR3 length is 14 residues. CDR3 nucleotide sequence: TGCGCCAGCAGCCAAGTGGGGGCGGGTCAGCCCCAGCATTTT. Protein product: CASSQVGAGQPQHF.

This clonotype has just a few counts. V and J are TRBV20-1 and TRBJ2-7; TRBD2 agrees at 8 bases. CDR3 length equals 15 residues. Germline trimming cut 3 bases from V and 2 bases from J; bases unmatched to any gene: 9. The V gene's germline CDR1 is DFQATT and CDR2 SNEGSKA (reference sequence). Here the CDR3 DNA reads TGCAGTGCTAGTCAGCGGGAGAAAGGGACCTACGAGCAGTACTTC. Translating gives CSASQREKGTYEQYF.

About this clonotype itself: This may arise from a read error, as a much more abundant clone is one base away. The chain uses TRBV29-1 and TRBJ2-3; no clear D. CDR3 length equals 15 residues. Germline values: CDR1 SQVTM, CDR2 ANQGSEA. The CDR3 nucleotides read TGCGGCGTTGCGGAGCACCACCTTATCACAGATACGCAGTATTTT. Translated: CGVAEHHLITDTQYF.

Here the CDR3 DNA reads TGTGCCAGCAGTTACTCGACCAGGGTCCATGAAAAACTGTTTTTT. This encodes CASSYSTRVHEKLFF. This rearrangement joins TRBV6-7 to TRBJ1-4; TRBD1 is a possible D gene (5 bases). TRBV6-7 is recorded as an ORF, its role being uncertain. V lost 0 bases and J 6 bases, leaving 11 bases between the germline ends. The length of the CDR3 is 15 residues.

This clonotype was seen only a few times. The chain is built from TRBV2 and TRBJ2-4, with D possibly TRBD1 on 5 matching bases. V was cut by 8 bases and J by 15 bases, with 20 bases left in between. Germline V CDR1 and CDR2: SNHLY, FYNNEI. This CDR3 comprises 12 residues. CDR3 nucleotides: TGTGCCAGCCGCGGACAAAGATATGCGCGGTACTTC. Translated, it gives CASRGQRYARYF.

The chain recombines TRBV5-1 with TRBJ2-7; 9 nucleotides align to TRBD1. Germline CDR1 SGHRS, CDR2 YFSETQ. The CDR3 spans 15 residues. After removal of 0 bases from V and 3 bases from J, the junction contained 4 bases not matched to a gene. The CDR3, as DNA: TGCGCCAGCAGCTTGGAGGGACAGGGATACTACGAGCAGTACTTC. Protein product: CASSLEGQGYYEQYF.

Worth noting for this clonotype: One base away lies a much larger clone, so this may be a sequencing read error. The chain links TRBV29-1 to TRBJ2-7; a weak D match, TRBD2 (6 bases). V was cut by 4 bases and J by 2 bases, with 12 bases left in between. Per the germline V gene, CDR1 is SQVTM and CDR2 is ANQGSEA. This CDR3 is built from 13 residues. The CDR3 sequence is CSVVRREAYEQYF. CDR3 nucleotides: TGCAGCGTTGTTAGGCGGGAAGCCTACGAGCAGTACTTC.

This clonotype was seen at least ten times. The chain has TRBV15 and TRBJ2-5; D remains unclear. This CDR3 region has 12 residues. V shed 0 bases and J shed 7 bases, with 6 bases lying between them. The germline V gene encodes CDR1 LNHNV and CDR2 YYDKDF (reference sequence). The CDR3 region is CATSRDHATQYF. DNA for the CDR3: TGTGCCACCAGCAGAGATCATGCGACCCAGTACTTC.

In this sample, this clonotype turned up a few times. The V and J genes are TRBV5-1 and TRBJ2-3, with D perhaps being TRBD1 or TRBD2 (7 bases each). The CDR3 is 14 residues long. CDR1 and CDR2 (germline): SGHRS, YFSETQ. Deletions cut 3 bases from V and 3 bases from J, with 11 bases between. CDR3: CASSWEGQTDTQYF. The CDR3 DNA sequence: TGCGCCAGCAGCTGGGAGGGACAGACAGATACGCAGTATTTT.

This clonotype has at least ten counts. As DNA, the CDR3 is TGTGCCATCAGTGGGAGTAGGGAGGAGACCCAGTACTTC. It yields the protein CAISGSREETQYF. V and J are TRBV10-3 and TRBJ2-5; D is perhaps TRBD2 (5 bases). V lost 4 bases and J 5 bases, leaving 11 bases between the germline ends. The CDR3 contains 13 residues. CDR1 and CDR2 from the germline V gene are ENHRY and SYGVKD.

This clonotype was observed a handful of times. J is TRBJ1-4 and V is TRBV7-9, with 9 bases fitting TRBD1. Germline V gives CDR1 SEHNR, CDR2 FQNEAQ (reference sequence). The V gene end was trimmed by 5 bases and the J gene end by 8 bases; junction bases not matched to a gene: 6. The CDR3 has 14 amino acids. Here the CDR3 DNA reads TGTGCCAGCAGCGTGGGACAGGGAGACGAAAAACTGTTTTTT. Translated, it gives CASSVGQGDEKLFF.